A selection of T cell receptor beta chains follows, all from one sample in a study of cytomegalovirus exposure and HLA in healthy donors. Method: immunoSEQ multiplex PCR; TCRdb's copy keeps in-frame clones and lacks some. Of 120,000 or so clones in the sample, approximately 76% were seen once. Source material: PBMCs. The receptor set was obtained from a man aged 60 to 75 in good health and CMV-seropositive. Each CDR3 is given with its conserved first and last residue. D genes are given only for firm matches. Expanded clones are given a class, and other clones once, few, many or no size at all.

DNA,CDR3,D,length,V,size,J
TGTGCCAGCAGCGCTGGGGGGGGACTAGCAGGCCAGACCCAGTACTTC,CASSAGGGLAGQTQYF,TRBD2,16,TRBV5-6,NA,TRBJ2-5
TGTGCCAGCAGTTTATACGGGGGGAGAACTGAAGCTTTCTTT,CASSLYGGRTEAFF,NA,14,TRBV27,NA,TRBJ1-1
TGTGCCAGCAGCGACCTTAACAGAAACTATGGCTACACCTTC,CASSDLNRNYGYTF,NA,14,TRBV13,NA,TRBJ1-2
TGTGCCAGCAGTAGACGGCTTACAGGCACTGAAGCTTTCTTT,CASSRRLTGTEAFF,NA,14,TRBV6-5,NA,TRBJ1-1
TGTGCCAGCTCACCACCCCTAGCGGGGGGCCCCAATGAGCAGTTCTTC,CASSPPLAGGPNEQFF,TRBD2,16,TRBV18,NA,TRBJ2-1
TGTGCCAGCAGTTTGGCACAGGGGGCAACTAATGAAAAACTGTTTTTT,CASSLAQGATNEKLFF,TRBD1,16,TRBV27,NA,TRBJ1-4
TGTGCCTGGAGTGAGCGGTACGGGTTAAACTCTGGGGCCAACGTCCTGACTTTC,CAWSERYGLNSGANVLTF,NA,18,TRBV30,NA,TRBJ2-6
TGTGCCAGCAGGAGGGCCAGGTTGAATCATGGCTACACCTTC,CASRRARLNHGYTF,NA,14,TRBV6-1,once,TRBJ1-2
TGTGCCAGCAGCTCCCCACGTGGGGCAAATTTCCAAGAGACCCAGTACTTC,CASSSPRGANFQETQYF,NA,17,TRBV6-4,NA,TRBJ2-5
TGTGCCTGGAGTCCCCTCTTGTTCCGGGGGACAGGGGCTAATGAGCAGTTCTTC,CAWSPLLFRGTGANEQFF,TRBD1,18,TRBV30,NA,TRBJ2-1
TGTGCCACCAGCAGAGATTATTCCGCGGGCGGGGGGGGGAATGAGCAGTTCTTC,CATSRDYSAGGGGNEQFF,TRBD2,18,TRBV15,few,TRBJ2-1
TGTGCCAGCAGTCCCGCTAGCGGGAGCTCCCAGTACTTC,CASSPASGSSQYF,TRBD2,13,TRBV14,few,TRBJ2-5
TGTGCCAGCAGTGGAGGGACAGGGAATAGGGATGAGCAGTTCTTC,CASSGGTGNRDEQFF,TRBD1,15,TRBV2,NA,TRBJ2-1
TGCAGCGTCACCTTGGGGGGTGGCAATCAGCCCCAGCATTTT,CSVTLGGGNQPQHF,NA,14,TRBV29-1,NA,TRBJ1-5
TGTGCTAGCAGCCCCGCCGGGGGAGATACGCAGTATTTT,CASSPAGGDTQYF,NA,13,TRBV7-7,NA,TRBJ2-3
TGTGCCACCAGCAGAGATCGGCAGGGATCCTACGAGCAGTACTTC,CATSRDRQGSYEQYF,NA,15,TRBV15,once,TRBJ2-7
TGTGCCAGCAGTTTATACAGGGTTGGCGGCTACACCTTC,CASSLYRVGGYTF,NA,13,TRBV27,NA,TRBJ1-2
TGCGCCAGCAGCTGGGGCCGCTCCTACGAGCAGTACTTC,CASSWGRSYEQYF,NA,13,TRBV5-1,NA,TRBJ2-7
TGTGCCAGCAGTTCTAGGAGTGGGTACGAGCAGTACTTC,CASSSRSGYEQYF,NA,13,TRBV27,NA,TRBJ2-7
TGTGCCAGCAGCGAATTTACCGGTTATAGCAATCAGCCCCAGCATTTT,CASSEFTGYSNQPQHF,NA,16,TRBV7-8,few,TRBJ1-5
TGTGCCAGCAGCTTGGTTCTTAGCGACACAGATACGCAGTATTTT,CASSLVLSDTDTQYF,NA,15,TRBV5-4,NA,TRBJ2-3
TGTGCCAGCTCCCCCGGACAGGGAGTGTATGAAAAACTGTTTTTT,CASSPGQGVYEKLFF,TRBD1,15,TRBV18,few,TRBJ1-4
TGTGCCAGCAGCCCGAGAGGTTCGGCGAAACCCACAGATACGCAGTATTTT,CASSPRGSAKPTDTQYF,NA,17,TRBV9,NA,TRBJ2-3
TGTGCCAGCAGACTTGGGACAGGCGGTGGCGGGGAGCTGTTTTTT,CASRLGTGGGGELFF,TRBD1,15,TRBV2,once,TRBJ2-2
TGTGCCAGCAGGCTGCCTCGGGGAGACACTGAAGCTTTCTTT,CASRLPRGDTEAFF,NA,14,TRBV28,NA,TRBJ1-1
TGTGCCACCAGCAGCGGAGGACAGGGCTATCAAGAGACCCAGTACTTC,CATSSGGQGYQETQYF,TRBD1,16,TRBV15,NA,TRBJ2-5
TGCGCCAGCAGCCAAGAAACCGGACAGGCCTCCTACGAGCAGTACTTC,CASSQETGQASYEQYF,TRBD1,16,TRBV13,few,TRBJ2-7
TGCGCCAGCAGCCCCACCTTGACAGTCAGGAACACTGAAGCTTTCTTT,CASSPTLTVRNTEAFF,NA,16,TRBV5-1,NA,TRBJ1-1
TGTGCCAGCAGCCAGGGGACAGTCTTGAACACTGAAGCTTTCTTT,CASSQGTVLNTEAFF,TRBD1,15,TRBV4-2,NA,TRBJ1-1
TGTGCCTCCCTAGGGGCCTCCTACGAGCAGTACTTC,CASLGASYEQYF,NA,12,TRBV30,NA,TRBJ2-7
TGTGCCAGCAGCCCAAGACAGAAGCCAACGGGCTACACCTTC,CASSPRQKPTGYTF,NA,14,TRBV11-1,NA,TRBJ1-2
TGCGCCAGCAGCTTGGACGCGGGGGGGAACACTGAAGCTTTCTTT,CASSLDAGGNTEAFF,NA,15,TRBV5-1,few,TRBJ1-1
TGCGCCAGCAGCTTATGGGACAGGGGAATCTATGGCTACACCTTC,CASSLWDRGIYGYTF,TRBD1,15,TRBV5-1,NA,TRBJ1-2
TGTGCCAGCAGCTACCTAGCGGGAGAGTACAATGAGCAGTTCTTC,CASSYLAGEYNEQFF,TRBD2,15,TRBV7-9,NA,TRBJ2-1
TGTGCCAGCAGCCCAATAGTGGCGGGGGGAAATGAGCAGTTCTTC,CASSPIVAGGNEQFF,TRBD2,15,TRBV9,NA,TRBJ2-1
TGTGCCAGCAGGATAGAGGGTGTTGGCAATCAGCCCCAGCATTTT,CASRIEGVGNQPQHF,NA,15,TRBV6-1,NA,TRBJ1-5
TGTGCCAGCAGCTTAGATTTAGCAGGGGGAACTGAAGCTTTCTTT,CASSLDLAGGTEAFF,TRBD1,15,TRBV7-3,once,TRBJ1-1
TGTGCCAGCAGCCCCTTCTACAATGAGCAGTTCTTC,CASSPFYNEQFF,NA,12,TRBV2,NA,TRBJ2-1
TGTGCCATCAGTGAACGGTGGGGGGATGGCAATCAGCCCCAGCATTTT,CAISERWGDGNQPQHF,NA,16,TRBV10-3,few,TRBJ1-5
TGTGCCAGCAGCCGGGGACAGGATACCTACGAGCAGTACTTC,CASSRGQDTYEQYF,TRBD1,14,TRBV5-4,NA,TRBJ2-7
TGCGCCAGCGGCCCGGGACAGGGGGCGCCTGTCTACACCTTC,CASGPGQGAPVYTF,TRBD1,14,TRBV5-1,few,TRBJ1-2
TGTGCCAGCAGTTTATGGGGGGAGGGAGGCTACACCTTC,CASSLWGEGGYTF,NA,13,TRBV27,NA,TRBJ1-2
TGTGCCAGCAGCTTCCTGACTACCCCTTACGAGCAGTACTTC,CASSFLTTPYEQYF,NA,14,TRBV5-6,NA,TRBJ2-7
TGTGCCAGCAGCGTTCCCGGCGGCAGGGCCTACGAGCAGTACTTC,CASSVPGGRAYEQYF,NA,15,TRBV7-9,NA,TRBJ2-7
TGTGCCAGCACCGTACAGGGTGGGATTTCGTACGAGCAGTACTTC,CASTVQGGISYEQYF,NA,15,TRBV28,NA,TRBJ2-7